This record covers a single T cell receptor beta chain. Its antigen is unidentified. These data belong to a study of T cell responses to AZD1222 COVID-19 vaccine. Broader study findings: Donors were largely white British and mainly female; clonal diversity was possibly underestimated.

The table came from immunoSEQ multiplex PCR; TCRdb's copy has only in-frame clones and leaves some out. The top ten hold 27% of the sample, which has 80,000 or so clones, around 80% seen once. The sample was peripheral blood, taken 28 days after the second dose of the MenACWY control vaccine. The TCR sequence derives from an adult who received the MenACWY meningococcal vaccine as a control.

In nucleotides, the CDR3 is TGTGCCAGCAGCTTAAGCGCTAGCGGGAGGGCGGTAAGGGAGCTGTTTTTT. It encodes CASSLSASGRAVRELFF. The chain links TRBV7-2 to TRBJ2-2; TRBD2 matches at 12 bases. Germline CDR1 reads SGHTA; CDR2 reads FQGNSA. The CDR3 sequence is 17 residues long. The trim removed 2 bases at V and 9 bases at J, leaving 10 bases unmatched.